This T cell receptor beta chain was identified in a study of Ad26.COV2.S vaccination and SARS-CoV-2 variants. The CDR3 loop spans 13 amino acids. Germline values: CDR1 SGHRS, CDR2 YFSETQ. V lost 0 bases, J lost 7 bases, and 10 bases lay in between. Profiled with immunoSEQ multiplex PCR; TCRdb holds only in-frame clones, not every one. The sample lists around 400,000 clones, about 80% occurring once. Treatment here: about 20 received Ad26.COV2.S at low or high dose, single or two shots; five or six received placebo; per-sample allocation not given. Specimens were obtained on day 63 following the first vaccine or placebo injection. In Boston, the donor was an adult between 18-55 years of age.

The input for sequencing was peripheral blood, taken in a trial of Ad26.COV2.S vaccine versus placebo. The chain joins TRBV5-1 to TRBJ1-2; D uncertain. This receptor was identified in a person aged 18 to 65 who received the Ad26.COV2.S COVID-19 vaccine or a placebo. CDR3 amino acids: CASSLEGFTGYTF. CDR3 coding DNA: TGCGCCAGCAGCTTGGAAGGGTTTACTGGCTACACCTTC.